The source of this T cell receptor (beta chain) is a study of PD-1 blockade in classical Hodgkin lymphoma. Generated by immunoSEQ multiplex PCR, the TCRdb table keeps only in-frame clones and is missing some. Of about 72,000 clones in the sample, 93% were seen once. Autologous stem cell transplantation was followed by relapse in every patient, and brentuximab vedotin exposure varied. Relapsed/refractory classical Hodgkin lymphoma patients had complete, partial or progressive responses. Trimming shortened V by 5 bases and J by 6 bases, and 17 bases separated the two germline ends. The length of the CDR3 is 15 residues. Germline V gives CDR1 MNHEY, CDR2 SMNVEV (reference sequence). Study-wide points: Newly diagnosed patients were reported to exhibit reduced baseline TCR diversity relative to healthy donors.

For this clone: Its antigen remains unknown.

The sequenced sample was peripheral blood mononuclear cells (PBMCs), obtained at baseline. The chain has TRBV27 and TRBJ1-5; D call uncertain. The TCR originated in a human donor with classical Hodgkin lymphoma. CDR3 in amino acids: CASSPGIGVGQPQHF. The CDR3 DNA reads TGTGCCAGCAGTCCAGGTATCGGGGTGGGTCAGCCCCAGCATTTT.